Listed below are T cell receptor beta chains from one sample, sequenced in a study of Ad26.COV2.S vaccination and SARS-CoV-2 variants. Profiled with immunoSEQ multiplex PCR; TCRdb holds only in-frame clones, not every one. This sample has 450,000 to 550,000 clones, with roughly 89% found just once. The sequences come from peripheral blood, collected in a trial of Ad26.COV2.S vaccine versus placebo. These receptors all stem from a person aged 18-65 years who received the Ad26.COV2.S COVID-19 vaccine or a placebo. Both conserved end residues are part of each CDR3. D genes are given only for firm matches. Part of the rows lack a size; the others show once, few, many or a class for expanded clones.

CASRGQGPFNEQFF	TGTGCCAGCAGGGGACAGGGGCCCTTCAATGAGCAGTTCTTC	few	TRBV6-5	TRBJ2-1	TRBD1
CASSSHLTGWRTEAFF	TGTGCCAGCAGTTCACATCTTACAGGGTGGCGGACTGAAGCTTTCTTT	.	TRBV28	TRBJ1-1	.
CASSVGDTQYF	TGTGCCAGCAGCGTAGGAGATACGCAGTATTTT	.	TRBV9	TRBJ2-3	.
CASSDFSEQYF	TGTGCCAGCAGTGATTTTTCCGAGCAGTACTTC	.	TRBV2	TRBJ2-7	.
CASLNRGSARTEAFF	TGTGCCAGCTTAAACAGGGGTTCGGCGAGGACTGAAGCTTTCTTT	.	TRBV18	TRBJ1-1	TRBD1
CASRFLGGMNTEAFF	TGTGCCAGCAGGTTCTTAGGTGGAATGAACACTGAAGCTTTCTTT	.	TRBV6-5	TRBJ1-1	.
CASRQGFLGGYTF	TGTGCCAGCAGGCAGGGTTTTCTTGGTGGCTACACCTTC	once	TRBV14	TRBJ1-2	.
CASSYDRGRPGNTIYF	TGTGCCAGCAGTTACGACAGGGGGCGACCTGGAAACACCATATATTTT	.	TRBV6-2/TRBV6-3	TRBJ1-3	TRBD1
CAIRDSPMNTEAFF	TGTGCCATCAGAGACAGCCCAATGAACACTGAAGCTTTCTTT	.	TRBV10-3	TRBJ1-1	.
CASSSRGGLPEAFF	TGTGCCAGCAGCTCACGTGGAGGGTTGCCTGAAGCTTTCTTT	.	TRBV7-3	TRBJ1-1	.
CASSRSTGELFF	TGTGCCAGCAGCAGGAGCACCGGGGAGCTGTTTTTT	.	TRBV5-6	TRBJ2-2	.
CASSQMTGRGGGYGYTF	TGCGCCAGCAGCCAGATGACAGGACGGGGAGGCGGCTATGGCTACACCTTC	.	TRBV4-3	TRBJ1-2	.
CASSHQGSGELFF	TGTGCCAGCAGCCACCAGGGTTCCGGGGAGCTGTTTTTT	.	TRBV3-1/TRBV3-2	TRBJ2-2	.
CASSYSAGGESNQPQHF	TGTGCCAGCAGTTACTCAGCAGGGGGAGAGAGCAATCAGCCCCAGCATTTT	.	TRBV6-2/TRBV6-3	TRBJ1-5	TRBD1
CASSREGTEAFF	TGTGCCAGCAGTCGTGAGGGGACTGAAGCTTTCTTT	.	TRBV3-1/TRBV3-2	TRBJ1-1	.
CSARGQEKLFF	TGCAGTGCTAGGGGACAGGAAAAACTGTTTTTT	.	TRBV20-1	TRBJ1-4	TRBD1
CATSDLAFSYNEQFF	TGTGCCACCAGTGATTTAGCCTTCTCCTACAATGAGCAGTTCTTC	.	TRBV24-1	TRBJ2-1	.
CASSQGEGSYQETQYF	TGCGCCAGCAGCCAAGGAGAGGGCAGCTACCAAGAGACCCAGTACTTC	.	TRBV4-1	TRBJ2-5	.
CASSQERGAAGANVLTF	TGTGCCAGCAGCCAAGAACGGGGGGCGGCAGGGGCCAACGTCCTGACTTTC	.	TRBV4-2	TRBJ2-6	.
CASSLNPGGQGNTIYF	TGCGCCAGCAGCTTGAATCCGGGAGGACAAGGAAACACCATATATTTT	.	TRBV5-1	TRBJ1-3	.
CASSLRPRDDAFF	TGTGCCAGCAGCTTGCGTCCACGGGACGATGCTTTCTTT	.	TRBV7-8	TRBJ1-1	.
CASSTGTGDVWEQFF	TGTGCCAGCAGTACCGGGACAGGGGACGTCTGGGAGCAGTTCTTC	.	TRBV6-5	TRBJ2-1	TRBD1
CASSRGVGQFF	TGTGCCAGCAGCCGTGGGGTAGGGCAGTTCTTC	.	TRBV3-1/TRBV3-2	TRBJ2-1	.
CASSPYQETQYF	TGCGCCAGCAGCCCGTACCAAGAGACCCAGTACTTC	.	TRBV5-1	TRBJ2-5	.
CSASRQGRDEQFF	TGCAGTGCTAGTCGACAGGGAAGGGATGAGCAGTTCTTC	.	TRBV20-1	TRBJ2-1	TRBD1
CAISDGGDYGYTF	TGTGCCATCAGTGATGGGGGAGACTATGGCTACACCTTC	.	TRBV10-3	TRBJ1-2	.
CASSYREASTETQYF	TGCGCCAGCAGCTATCGAGAGGCCAGCACGGAGACCCAGTACTTC	.	TRBV5-1	TRBJ2-5	.
CASSPNRGSGANVLTF	TGTGCCAGCTCACCAAACCGGGGTTCTGGGGCCAACGTCCTGACTTTC	.	TRBV18	TRBJ2-6	.
CASSLEGVDTEAFF	TGCGCCAGCAGCTTGGAAGGGGTGGACACTGAAGCTTTCTTT	.	TRBV5-1	TRBJ1-1	.
CASSLDSGRGYGYTF	TGTGCCAGCAGCTTAGATTCGGGGCGGGGCTATGGCTACACCTTC	once	TRBV7-2	TRBJ1-2	.
CASSEVPQGYTF	TGTGCCAGCAGTGAAGTCCCACAGGGCTACACCTTC	few	TRBV6-1	TRBJ1-2	.
CASSLYTYNEQFF	TGTGCCAGCAGTTTATACACTTACAATGAGCAGTTCTTC	.	TRBV27	TRBJ2-1	.
CASSQADSQETQYF	TGTGCCAGCAGCCAAGCGGACTCGCAAGAGACCCAGTACTTC	.	TRBV3-1/TRBV3-2	TRBJ2-5	.
CASSSRLNRLVTEQFF	TGTGCCAGCAGCTCACGATTAAACCGACTAGTCACTGAGCAGTTCTTC	once	TRBV7-9	TRBJ2-1	.
CASSTGGTSQPQHF	TGTGCCAGCAGCACAGGGGGCACGAGTCAGCCCCAGCATTTT	.	TRBV6-5	TRBJ1-5	TRBD1
CASSLGGTGELFF	TGTGCCAGCAGTTTGGGGGGTACCGGGGAGCTGTTTTTT	.	TRBV27	TRBJ2-2	.
CASSPYPRGLNEQFF	TGTGCCAGCAGCCCATACCCGCGGGGACTAAATGAGCAGTTCTTC	.	TRBV7-2	TRBJ2-1	TRBD2
CASSRLGQYTDTQYF	TGTGCCAGCAGCCGTCTGGGGCAGTACACAGATACGCAGTATTTT	.	TRBV4-2	TRBJ2-3	.
CASVGTGNEQFF	TGTGCCAGCGTCGGAACAGGGAATGAGCAGTTCTTC	.	TRBV6-6	TRBJ2-1	.
CASSLSGQGEAFF	TGTGCCAGCAGCCTCTCAGGGCAGGGTGAAGCTTTCTTT	.	TRBV9	TRBJ1-1	.
CASSLDRFTDTQYF	TGCGCCAGCAGCTTGGACCGGTTCACAGATACGCAGTATTTT	.	TRBV5-1	TRBJ2-3	.
CASSFSDTEAFF	TGTGCCAGCAGTTTCTCAGACACTGAAGCTTTCTTT	.	TRBV12-3/TRBV12-4	TRBJ1-1	.
CASIGGYNEQFF	TGTGCCAGCATTGGTGGTTACAATGAGCAGTTCTTC	.	TRBV6-5	TRBJ2-1	.
CASSLIWGGDQPQHF	TGTGCCAGCAGTTTAATTTGGGGAGGGGATCAGCCCCAGCATTTT	.	TRBV27	TRBJ1-5	.
CAIREGASSTGELFF	TGTGCCATTCGAGAAGGGGCGAGTAGCACCGGGGAGCTGTTTTTT	.	TRBV27	TRBJ2-2	.
CASSPNRQTYQPQHF	TGTGCCAGCTCACCAAACCGACAGACCTATCAGCCCCAGCATTTT	once	TRBV18	TRBJ1-5	.
CASSLDRREGTSYGYTF	TGTGCCAGCAGCTTAGACAGGCGGGAAGGTACCTCCTATGGCTACACCTTC	.	TRBV11-3	TRBJ1-2	.
CASRPQGRTGELFF	TGTGCCAGCAGGCCACAGGGGAGAACCGGGGAGCTGTTTTTT	.	TRBV7-3	TRBJ2-2	TRBD1
CASSPLANTGELFF	TGTGCCAGCAGCCCACTAGCGAACACCGGGGAGCTGTTTTTT	.	TRBV4-2	TRBJ2-2	.
CASTDPGLAGGTYNEQFF	TGTGCCAGCACTGACCCGGGACTAGCGGGCGGAACCTACAATGAGCAGTTCTTC	.	TRBV2	TRBJ2-1	TRBD2
CASSFQPNTEAFF	TGTGCCAGCAGTTTCCAGCCGAACACTGAAGCTTTCTTT	.	TRBV12-3/TRBV12-4	TRBJ1-1	.
CATTGDSNQPQHF	TGTGCCACCACAGGTGATAGCAATCAGCCCCAGCATTTT	few	TRBV10-3	TRBJ1-5	.
CASSYTGDGGGYTF	TGTGCCAGCAGTTACACCGGGGACGGAGGCGGCTACACCTTC	.	TRBV6-6	TRBJ1-2	.
CASSFTANSPLHF	TGTGCCAGCAGTTTTACGGCGAATTCACCCCTCCACTTT	.	TRBV12-3/TRBV12-4	TRBJ1-6	.
CASSLDRGDTGELFF	TGTGCCAGCAGCTTGGACAGGGGGGACACCGGGGAGCTGTTTTTT	.	TRBV5-5	TRBJ2-2	TRBD1
CASRNGISYNEQFF	TGTGCCAGCAGGAACGGGATTTCCTACAATGAGCAGTTCTTC	.	TRBV27	TRBJ2-1	.
CASSLWTGSTEAFF	TGTGCCAGCAGCCTTTGGACAGGGAGCACTGAAGCTTTCTTT	.	TRBV3-1/TRBV3-2	TRBJ1-1	TRBD1
CAWSPREARSDTQYF	TGTGCCTGGAGTCCCCGGGAAGCTAGATCAGATACGCAGTATTTT	.	TRBV30	TRBJ2-3	.
CASSPSPGDEQFF	TGTGCCAGCTCACCCTCCCCAGGGGATGAGCAGTTCTTC	.	TRBV18	TRBJ2-1	.